This entry concerns a single T cell receptor (beta chain). It has no known antigen specificity. No much larger clone is present one base from it, and per-base qualities are unavailable. This entry belongs to a study of response to subunit inactivated influenza vaccine listed by TCRdb under 2018. As for the study more broadly: To follow how T cells responded to a trivalent subunit inactivated influenza vaccine, the researchers relied on deep quantitative profiling of the T cell receptor repertoire. Paper-wide results and their limitations: According to the authors, only a limited number of new T cells may be recruited by each seasonal influenza vaccination.

The library was made by RT-PCR. Data came from an Illumina HiSeq 2500. The public reads were reprocessed in TCRdb via fastp at Q25 and MiXCR, keeping in-frame beta chains. For every CDR3 protein sequence, its rows merge into one entry that carries the most common genes and DNA. The sample has hundreds of thousands of distinct CDR3 sequences on record, 14% of them singletons. The top ten constitute 7.5% to 8% of the sample. Deletion took 5 bases off V and 3 bases off J, with a span of 7 bases between the germline ends. CDR3 length: 12 amino acids, cysteine to phenylalanine. Here the CDR3 DNA is all that survives: 36 bases in frame from base 1.

In this chain, TRBV12-3 or TRBV12-4 is recombined with TRBJ1-1; the D gene lacks a confident call. Sample: PBMCs from blood, taken 14 to 15 days before vaccination. The receptor's source is a man between 45 and 60 years old who received an inactivated influenza vaccine. Donor details come from another sample of the same person, matched by shared clones. Here is the DNA: TGTGCCAGCAGTCAGACACACACTGAAGCTTTCTTT. Its product reads: CASSQTHTEAFF.